This T cell receptor (beta chain) comes out of a study of T cells in Graves' hyperthyroidism and ophthalmopathy. V was shortened by 4 bases and J by 6 bases, with 10 bases between the two germline ends. The CDR3 runs to 12 residues. Germline V lookup: CDR1 MNHNS, CDR2 SASEGT. TCR beta CDR3 regions were amplified from RNA. TCR CDR3 underwent first-round RT-PCR with the HTBI primer set. TCRdb called the multiplex PCR reads again in MiXCR, with one record for every CDR3 protein. The sample carries nearly 600,000 distinct CDR3 sequences, roughly 13% recorded once. The specimen sequenced was blood. The TCR comes from a woman aged 25 to 39 with Graves' hyperthyroidism that later progressed to Graves' ophthalmopathy. This chain links TRBV6-1 with TRBJ2-7, with a weak D call TRBD1 (5 bases). The CDR3 bases are TGTGCCAGCAGTGCCCAGGGTTTCGAGCAGTACTTC. Protein sequence: CASSAQGFEQYF.